A selection of T cell receptor beta chains follows, all from one sample in a study of identical twins. TCRdb re-called the 5' RACE reads through MiXCR, storing one row per CDR3 protein. The table lists 650,000 to 750,000 distinct CDR3 sequences, over 20% of them singletons. This sample was also put to use in a study of T cells expressing NK-cell markers.

Sequenced sample: PBMCs. Receptors were obtained from a woman aged 18-29 years in good health. The CDR3 runs from the conserved cysteine through the conserved F or W. A D gene is named only where the DNA matches it firmly. Some rows have no size entry. The others give once, few or many, or a class for an expanded clone.

>TRBJ2-3|few|TRBD2|TRBV10-3
TGTGCCATCAGTGACGGGACTACTCATACGCAGTATTTT
CAISDGTTHTQYF
>TRBJ2-7|many|.|TRBV5-5
TGTGCCAGCAACTCCCTTACCCCCGAGCAGTACTTC
CASNSLTPEQYF
>TRBJ2-1|few|.|TRBV7-9
TGTGCCAGCAGCCCCGAAGGCGATGAGCAGTTCTTC
CASSPEGDEQFF
>TRBJ1-2|.|TRBD1|TRBV7-2
TGTGCCAGCGCCGCACAGGGGACGAGTGGCTATGGCTACACCTTC
CASAAQGTSGYGYTF
>TRBJ2-1|.|.|TRBV12-3/TRBV12-4
TGTGCCAGCAGGGAGGCAGGCTACAATGAGCAGTTCTTC
CASREAGYNEQFF
>TRBJ2-2|many|TRBD2|TRBV20-1
TGCAGTGCTTCCTCTAGCGGGGGGCCCTCCACCGGGGAGCTGTTTTTT
CSASSSGGPSTGELFF
>TRBJ2-1|few|.|TRBV7-8
TGTGCCAGCAGCTTAGTTGAGGGCGACGTCAATGAGCAGTTCTTC
CASSLVEGDVNEQFF
>TRBJ1-6|.|.|TRBV20-1
TGCAGTGTATCAGTGGCCCGGATGGGTTCACCCCTCCACTTT
CSVSVARMGSPLHF
>TRBJ2-3|.|TRBD2|TRBV5-6
TGTGCCAGCAGCTTGGTAGCGGGAGGGCCAGCAGATACGCAGTATTTT
CASSLVAGGPADTQYF
>TRBJ2-5|few|.|TRBV12-3/TRBV12-4
TGTGCCAGCAGTCCTCCACTCGGACAGAGCGAAGAGACCCAGTACTTC
CASSPPLGQSEETQYF
>TRBJ1-2|few|.|TRBV10-3
TGTGCCATCAGTGACCCCGGGACTGCTAACTATGGCTACACCTTC
CAISDPGTANYGYTF
>TRBJ2-1|few|TRBD2|TRBV3-1
TGTGCCAGCAGCCAAGATCCAGCGAGGCTAGCGGGACGGGAGCAGTTCTTC
CASSQDPARLAGREQFF
>TRBJ1-5|few|.|TRBV27
TGTGCCAGCAGTTTAAATCCAGGGTTTGGTCAGCCCCAGCATTTT
CASSLNPGFGQPQHF
>TRBJ2-7|few|TRBD1|TRBV4-3
TGCGCCAGCAGCCAACCGGGACAGGGGATGTCCGAGCAGTACTTC
CASSQPGQGMSEQYF
>TRBJ2-7|few|TRBD1|TRBV5-1
TGCGCCAGCAGCTTCGGACAGGGGAGAGAGCAGTACTTC
CASSFGQGREQYF
>TRBJ2-3|.|.|TRBV3-1
TGTGCCAGCAGCCAAGATTGGACGACAGATACGCAGTATTTT
CASSQDWTTDTQYF
>TRBJ2-7|.|.|TRBV6-6
TGTGCCAGCAGTACCGGGATCCTCTACGAGCAGTACTTC
CASSTGILYEQYF
>TRBJ2-3|.|TRBD2|TRBV10-3
TGTGCCATCAGTCTAGGCGGGGGGGCCAGGTCAACAGATACGCAGTATTTT
CAISLGGGARSTDTQYF
>TRBJ2-1|.|TRBD2|TRBV29-1
TGCAGCGTTGGGCTAGCGGGAGCATATGAGCAGTTCTTC
CSVGLAGAYEQFF
>TRBJ2-7|many|TRBD1|TRBV6-5
TGTGCCAGCAGTTCCTTAACCGGGACAGGGTCCTACGAGCAGTACTTC
CASSSLTGTGSYEQYF
>TRBJ2-3|many|.|TRBV20-1
TGCAGTGCTAAGAGGCAGCGGGCGATCACAGATACGCAGTATTTT
CSAKRQRAITDTQYF
>TRBJ2-7|few|.|TRBV29-1
TGCAGCTTTAGTAGCGGCTCCTACGAGCAGTACTTC
CSFSSGSYEQYF
>TRBJ2-3|many|.|TRBV29-1
TGCAGCGTTGAAGGGGTGTTAGAAACTAGCACAGATACGCAGTATTTT
CSVEGVLETSTDTQYF
>TRBJ2-7|.|.|TRBV4-3
TGCGCCAGCAGCCCGCGCTTCGGGGGAATCTACGAGCAGTACTTC
CASSPRFGGIYEQYF
>TRBJ2-3|few|TRBD1|TRBV2
TGTGCCACCGCAAGGGTACTCGGGACAGATGGAGATACGCAGTATTTT
CATARVLGTDGDTQYF
>TRBJ2-7|few|.|TRBV15
TGTGCCACCGCTCCTAGGGACACCTACTACGAGCAGTACTTC
CATAPRDTYYEQYF
>TRBJ2-7|.|TRBD2|TRBV20-1
TGCAGTGCCCACCCGGGGGGGTCGACCTACGAGCAGTACTTC
CSAHPGGSTYEQYF
>TRBJ2-7|.|TRBD1|TRBV7-9
TGTGCCAGCAGCCTTGGGGACAGGCGCTACGAGCAGTACTTC
CASSLGDRRYEQYF
>TRBJ1-1|.|TRBD1|TRBV7-9
TGTGCCAGCAGCTTAGCCTATGGACAGGGACATGAAGCTTTCTTT
CASSLAYGQGHEAFF
>TRBJ2-3|.|TRBD2|TRBV10-3
TGTGCCATCAGTGAGTTTGCCGGGACTAGCGGGGGGACACCTAGCACAGATACGCAGTATTTT
CAISEFAGTSGGTPSTDTQYF
>TRBJ2-7|.|.|TRBV20-1
TGCAGTGCTAGAGATGGAGAGGGGCGCGACGAGCAGTACTTC
CSARDGEGRDEQYF
>TRBJ2-1|few|.|TRBV5-1
TGCGCCAGCAGCTTGTCCAGGGATCACAATGAGCAGTTCTTC
CASSLSRDHNEQFF
>TRBJ2-7|few|.|TRBV4-2
TGTGCCAGCAGCCAGGTAAAGGGACCTCGGAGGGAGCAGTACTTC
CASSQVKGPRREQYF
>TRBJ2-5|.|.|TRBV10-3
TGTGCCATCAGTGCCCCCCGAGGTGGCCAGTACTTC
CAISAPRGGQYF
>TRBJ2-2|.|TRBD2|TRBV4-3
TGCGCCAGCAGCCCCCTACTCTTAGCGGGAGAGACCGGGGAGCTGTTTTTT
CASSPLLLAGETGELFF